This T cell receptor (beta chain) appears in the sequencing data of a study of control samples from healthy donors and cancer patients. The table came from immunoSEQ multiplex PCR; TCRdb's copy has only in-frame clones and leaves some out. The table records 150,000 to 200,000 clones, roughly 91% of them present only once. The CDR3 runs to 12 residues. V lost 7 bases and J 8 bases, leaving 14 bases between the germline ends. The chain uses TRBV12-3 or TRBV12-4 and TRBJ1-2; D is unresolved. This receptor was taken from a woman in her thirties in good health. The sequenced sample consisted of blood. CDR3 region: CASTMDGTGYTF. As DNA, the CDR3 is TGTGCCAGCACCATGGACGGTACCGGCTACACCTTC.